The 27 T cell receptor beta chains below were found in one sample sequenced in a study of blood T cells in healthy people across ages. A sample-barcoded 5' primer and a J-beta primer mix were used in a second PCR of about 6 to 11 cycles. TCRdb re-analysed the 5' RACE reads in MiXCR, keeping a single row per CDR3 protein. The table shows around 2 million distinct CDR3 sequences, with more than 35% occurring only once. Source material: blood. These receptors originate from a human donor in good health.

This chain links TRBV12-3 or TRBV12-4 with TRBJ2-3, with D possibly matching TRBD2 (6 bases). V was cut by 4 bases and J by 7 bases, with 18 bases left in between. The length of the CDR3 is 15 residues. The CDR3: CASSSELEGGNTQYF. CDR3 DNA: TGTGCCAGCAGTTCCGAATTGGAGGGAGGAAATACGCAGTATTTT.

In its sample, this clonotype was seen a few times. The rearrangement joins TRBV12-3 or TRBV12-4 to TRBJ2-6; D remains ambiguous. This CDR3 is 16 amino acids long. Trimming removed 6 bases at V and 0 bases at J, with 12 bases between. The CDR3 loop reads CASSLRSPSGANVLTF. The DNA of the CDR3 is TGTGCCAGCAGCCTTAGGTCTCCCTCTGGGGCCAACGTCCTGACTTTC.

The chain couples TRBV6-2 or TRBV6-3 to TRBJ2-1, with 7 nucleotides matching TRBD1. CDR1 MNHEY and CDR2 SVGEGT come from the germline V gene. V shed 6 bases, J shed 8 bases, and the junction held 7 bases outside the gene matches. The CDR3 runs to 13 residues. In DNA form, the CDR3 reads TGTGCCAGCAGGGTTAACAGGGGTGATGAGCAGTTCTTC. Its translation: CASRVNRGDEQFF.

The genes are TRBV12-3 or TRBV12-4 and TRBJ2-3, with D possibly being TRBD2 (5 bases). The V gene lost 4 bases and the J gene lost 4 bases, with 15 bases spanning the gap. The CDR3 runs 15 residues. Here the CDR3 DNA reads TGTGCCAGCAGTTGGGTGAAGGGAGCAGCAGATACGCAGTATTTT. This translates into CASSWVKGAADTQYF.

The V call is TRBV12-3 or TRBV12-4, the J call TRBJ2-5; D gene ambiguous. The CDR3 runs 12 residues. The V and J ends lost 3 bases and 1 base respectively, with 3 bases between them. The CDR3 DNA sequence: TGTGCCAGCAGTTTTGTCCAAGAGACCCAGTACTTC. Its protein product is CASSFVQETQYF.

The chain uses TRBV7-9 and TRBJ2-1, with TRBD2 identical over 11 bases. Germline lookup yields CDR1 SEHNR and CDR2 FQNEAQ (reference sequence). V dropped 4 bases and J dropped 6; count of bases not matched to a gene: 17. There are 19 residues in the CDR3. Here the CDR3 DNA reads TGTGCCAGCAGCTCCCTAGGCCTCCTACTAGCGGGGGCGATCAATGAGCAGTTCTTC. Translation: CASSSLGLLLAGAINEQFF.

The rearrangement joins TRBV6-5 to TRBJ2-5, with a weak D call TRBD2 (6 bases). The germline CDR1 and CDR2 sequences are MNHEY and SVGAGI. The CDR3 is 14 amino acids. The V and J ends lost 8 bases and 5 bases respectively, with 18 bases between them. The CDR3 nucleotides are TGTGCCAGCCCGTCCCGAGGAGGGCGTGAGACCCAGTACTTC. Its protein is CASPSRGGRETQYF.

The CDR3 region is CSAGRDKERETQYF. CDR3 coding DNA: TGCAGTGCTGGCCGGGACAAAGAGAGGGAGACCCAGTACTTC. The chain is built from TRBV20-1 and TRBJ2-5, with D possibly TRBD1 on 6 matching bases. The CDR3 is made up of 14 amino acids. The germline gives CDR1 DFQATT, CDR2 SNEGSKA (reference sequence). V lost 5 bases, J lost 5 bases, and 18 bases lay in between.

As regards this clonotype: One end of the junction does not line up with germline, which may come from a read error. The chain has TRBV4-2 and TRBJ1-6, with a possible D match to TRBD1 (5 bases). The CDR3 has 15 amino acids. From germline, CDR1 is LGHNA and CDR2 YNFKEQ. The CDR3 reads CASSQGVGATSPFHF. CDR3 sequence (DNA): TGTGCCAGCAGCCAAGGGGTAGGGGCGACTTCACCCTTCCACTTT.

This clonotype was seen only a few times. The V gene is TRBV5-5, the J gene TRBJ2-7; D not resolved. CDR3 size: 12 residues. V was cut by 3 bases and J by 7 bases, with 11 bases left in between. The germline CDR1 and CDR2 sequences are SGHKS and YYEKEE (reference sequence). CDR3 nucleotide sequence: TGTGCCAGCAGCTATTATTCTAGGGAGCAGTACTTC. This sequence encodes CASSYYSREQYF.

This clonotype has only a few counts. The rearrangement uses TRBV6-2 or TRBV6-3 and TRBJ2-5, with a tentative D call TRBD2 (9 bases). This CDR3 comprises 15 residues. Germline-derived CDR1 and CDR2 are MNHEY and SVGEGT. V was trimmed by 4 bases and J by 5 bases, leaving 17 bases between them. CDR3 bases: TGTGCCAGCAGTTCAGCTAGCGGGGACAGGGAGACCCAGTACTTC. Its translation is CASSSASGDRETQYF.

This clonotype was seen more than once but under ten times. As DNA, the CDR3 is TGCGCCAGCAGCTTGGACCACCCCTATGGCTACACCTTC. It specifies CASSLDHPYGYTF. The V call is TRBV5-1, the J call TRBJ1-2; D is uncertain. The germline gives CDR1 SGHRS, CDR2 YFSETQ. The CDR3 extends over 13 amino acids. Trimming removed 0 bases from V and 4 bases from J, with 7 bases in between. The full variable domain, rest sourced from reference TRBV5-1 and TRBJ1-2, is KAGVTQTPRYLIKTRGQQVTLSCSPISGHRSVSWYQQTPGQGLQFLFEYFSETQRNKGNFPGRFSGRQFSNSRSEMNVSTLELGDSALYLCASSLDHPYGYTFGSGTRLTVV.

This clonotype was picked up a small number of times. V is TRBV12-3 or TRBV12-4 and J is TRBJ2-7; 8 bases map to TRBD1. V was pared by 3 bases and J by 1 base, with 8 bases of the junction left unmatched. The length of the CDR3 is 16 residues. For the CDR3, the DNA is TGTGCCAGCAGTTTCTGGTCGGGACAGGTATCCTACGAGCAGTACTTC. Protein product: CASSFWSGQVSYEQYF.

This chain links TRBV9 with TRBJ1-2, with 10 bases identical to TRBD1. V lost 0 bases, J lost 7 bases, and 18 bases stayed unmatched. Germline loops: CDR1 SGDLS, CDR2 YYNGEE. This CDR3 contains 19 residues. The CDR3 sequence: CASSVATDWTGGDPSGYTF. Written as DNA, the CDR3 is TGTGCCAGCAGCGTAGCTACAGATTGGACAGGGGGAGATCCGAGTGGCTACACCTTC.

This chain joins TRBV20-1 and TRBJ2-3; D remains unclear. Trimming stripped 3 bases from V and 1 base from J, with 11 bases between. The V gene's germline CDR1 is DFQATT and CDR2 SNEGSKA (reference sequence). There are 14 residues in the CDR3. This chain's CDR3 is CSASPDSRTDTQYF. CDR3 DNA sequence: TGCAGTGCTAGTCCAGATTCTCGCACAGATACGCAGTATTTT.

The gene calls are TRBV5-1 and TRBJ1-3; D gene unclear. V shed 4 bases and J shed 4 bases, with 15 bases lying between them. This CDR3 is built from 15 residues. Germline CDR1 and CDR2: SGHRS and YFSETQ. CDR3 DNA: TGCGCCAGCAGCACATACGAAGGTCCGGGAAACACCATATATTTT. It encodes CASSTYEGPGNTIYF.

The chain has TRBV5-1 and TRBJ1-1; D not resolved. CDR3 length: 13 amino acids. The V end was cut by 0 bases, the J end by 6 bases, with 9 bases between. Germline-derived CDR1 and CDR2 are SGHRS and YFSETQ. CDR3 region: CASSLEELPEAFF. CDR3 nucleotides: TGCGCCAGCAGCTTGGAGGAGCTGCCTGAAGCTTTCTTT.

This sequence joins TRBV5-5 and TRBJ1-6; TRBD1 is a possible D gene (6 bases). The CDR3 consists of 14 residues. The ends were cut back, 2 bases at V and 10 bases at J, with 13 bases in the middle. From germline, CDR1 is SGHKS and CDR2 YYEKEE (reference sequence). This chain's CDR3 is CASSFGQLGSPLHF. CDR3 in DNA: TGTGCCAGCAGCTTCGGACAGTTGGGCTCACCCCTCCACTTT.

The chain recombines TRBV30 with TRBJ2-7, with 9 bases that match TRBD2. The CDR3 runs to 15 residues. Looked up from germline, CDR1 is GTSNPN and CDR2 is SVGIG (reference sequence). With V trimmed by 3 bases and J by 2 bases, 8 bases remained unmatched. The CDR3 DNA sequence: TGTGCCTGGAGGGGCGTAGCGGGGGCCACCTACGAGCAGTACTTC. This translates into CAWRGVAGATYEQYF. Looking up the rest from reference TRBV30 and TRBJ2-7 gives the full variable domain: SQTIHQWPATLVQPVGSPLSLECTVEGTSNPNLYWYRQAAGRGLQLLFYSVGIGQISSEVPQNLSASRPQDRQFILSSKKLLLSDSGFYLCAWRGVAGATYEQYFGPGTRLTVT.

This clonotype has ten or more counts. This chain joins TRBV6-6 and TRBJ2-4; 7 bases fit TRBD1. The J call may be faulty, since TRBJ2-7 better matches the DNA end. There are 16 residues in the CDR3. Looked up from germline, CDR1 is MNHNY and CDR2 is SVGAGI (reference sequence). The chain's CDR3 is CASSRTGQVRGGEQYF. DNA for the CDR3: TGTGCCAGCAGCCGGACCGGACAGGTGAGAGGAGGCGAGCAGTACTTC.

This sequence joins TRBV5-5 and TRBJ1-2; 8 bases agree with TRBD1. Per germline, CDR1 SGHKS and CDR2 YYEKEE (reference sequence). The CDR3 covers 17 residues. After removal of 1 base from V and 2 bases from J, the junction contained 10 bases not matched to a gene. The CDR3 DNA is TGTGCCAGCAGCTTGTTTCCGACAGGGGAGTACAACTATGGCTACACCTTC. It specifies CASSLFPTGEYNYGYTF.

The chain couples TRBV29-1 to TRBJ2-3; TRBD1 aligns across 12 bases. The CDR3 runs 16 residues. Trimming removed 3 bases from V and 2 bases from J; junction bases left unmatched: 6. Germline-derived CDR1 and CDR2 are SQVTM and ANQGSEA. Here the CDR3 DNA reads TGCAGCGTTGAGTTGGGACAGGGGGCGGACACAGATACGCAGTATTTT. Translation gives CSVELGQGADTDTQYF.

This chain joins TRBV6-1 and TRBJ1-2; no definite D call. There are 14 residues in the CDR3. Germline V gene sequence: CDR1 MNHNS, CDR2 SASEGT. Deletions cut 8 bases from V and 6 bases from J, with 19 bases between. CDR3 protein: CASPPSGLGNGYTF. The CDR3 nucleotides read TGTGCCAGCCCGCCCAGCGGATTGGGGAATGGCTACACCTTC.

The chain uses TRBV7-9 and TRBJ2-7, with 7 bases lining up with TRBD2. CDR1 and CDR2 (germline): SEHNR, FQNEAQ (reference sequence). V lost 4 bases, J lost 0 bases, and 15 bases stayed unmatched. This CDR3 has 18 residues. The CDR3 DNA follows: TGTGCCAGCAGCTCGAACGGGGGAGTAGCGGGTTCCTCCTACGAGCAGTACTTC. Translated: CASSSNGGVAGSSYEQYF. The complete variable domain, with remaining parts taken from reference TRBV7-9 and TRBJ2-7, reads DTGVSQNPRHKITKRGQNVTFRCDPISEHNRLYWYRQTLGQGPEFLTYFQNEAQLEKSRLLSDRFSAERPKGSFSTLEIQRTEQGDSAMYLCASSSNGGVAGSSYEQYFGPGTRLTVT.

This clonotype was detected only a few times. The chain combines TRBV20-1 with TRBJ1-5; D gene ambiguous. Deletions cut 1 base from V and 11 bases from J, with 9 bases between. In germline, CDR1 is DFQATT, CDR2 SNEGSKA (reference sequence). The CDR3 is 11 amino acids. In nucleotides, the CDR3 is TGCAGTGCTAGAGTCCGAGGGACCCAGCATTTT. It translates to CSARVRGTQHF.

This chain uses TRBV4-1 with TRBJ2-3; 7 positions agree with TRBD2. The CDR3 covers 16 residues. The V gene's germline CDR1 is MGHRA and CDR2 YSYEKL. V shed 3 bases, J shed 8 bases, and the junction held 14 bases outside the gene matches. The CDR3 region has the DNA TGCGCCAGCAGCCACCCCCCGGGAAGCGGGGTGGGTACGCAGTATTTT. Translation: CASSHPPGSGVGTQYF.

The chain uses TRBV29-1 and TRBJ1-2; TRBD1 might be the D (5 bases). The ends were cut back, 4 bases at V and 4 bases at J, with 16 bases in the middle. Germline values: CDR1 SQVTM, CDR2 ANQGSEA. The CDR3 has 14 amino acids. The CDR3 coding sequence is TGCAGCGTTGCAGGGCAGGTTGGCGGCTATGGCTACACCTTC. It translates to CSVAGQVGGYGYTF. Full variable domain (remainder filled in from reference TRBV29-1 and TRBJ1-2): SAVISQKPSRDICQRGTSLTIQCQVDSQVTMMFWYRQQPGQSLTLIATANQGSEATYESGFVIDKFPISRPNLTFSTLTVSNMSPEDSSIYLCSVAGQVGGYGYTFGSGTRLTVV.